This TCR beta chain is from a study of blood T cell repertoires in COVID-19. Whole-study context: There were acute and convalescent COVID-19 samples, and they came from the United States, Italy and Spain. The cDNA or gDNA used as material had been derived from T cells, B-cell-depleted T cells, or PBMCs.

V shed 2 bases and J 4 bases; nucleotides not matched to a gene: 5. Germline CDR1 is WNHNN and CDR2 is SYGVQD (reference sequence). The CDR3 runs 16 residues. Methods used by the authors: Amplifying reference gene primers gave estimates of nucleated cell counts. Produced via immunoSEQ multiplex PCR; TCRdb's table is partial and in-frame only. For V, J and clone size, that table is used; D and trimming come from the DNA. The data show roughly 60,000 clones, around 87% seen once. Sequenced input: peripheral blood. The V call is TRBV10-1, the J call TRBJ2-2; 9 bases line up with TRBD2. The clonotype was recovered from a human donor with acute or convalescent COVID-19. The donor label of this sample is uncertain. CDR3 bases: TGCGCCAGCAGTGAGGTGGCGGGGGGGCTCACCGGGGAGCTGTTTTTT. This encodes CASSEVAGGLTGELFF.